The 29 T cell receptor beta chains listed next were all sequenced from one sample in a study of CD8+ T cells in alopecia areata. RNA extraction and reverse transcription yielded cDNA as sequencing template. Generated by immunoSEQ multiplex PCR, the TCRdb table keeps only in-frame clones and is missing some. Observed are approximately 300,000 clones, no singletons, with the top ten taking about 1.2%. Pooled cells of cutaneous lymph node origin were sorted on CD4, CD8alpha, NKG2D, NKG2ACE and other markers. The sequenced material came from CD4+ T cells sorted from a lymph node. All receptors come from a C3H/HeJ mouse with alopecia areata. The strain's MHC type: H2-k.

As regards this clone: Mouse gene names apply. The observed sequence ends 4 residues before the CDR3 terminus, with the missing tail filled in from the germline J gene. This chain connects TRBV13-3 to TRBJ2-2; no clear D. V lost 0 bases and J 2 bases, leaving 2 bases between the germline ends. Germline loops: CDR1 NNHDY, CDR2 SYVADS. The CDR3 runs to 13 residues. This chain's CDR3 is CASSDVNTGQLYF. CDR3 DNA (partial): TGTGCCAGCAGTGATGTGAACACCGGG.

For this clone: These gene names are mouse names. The read terminates 4 residues before the CDR3 end, so the remaining end is supplied by the germline J gene. The sample holds other DNA sequences that translate to the same CDR3. The chain is built from TRBV1 and TRBJ2-7; 11 positions agree with TRBD1. The germline V gene has CDR1 NSQYPW and CDR2 LRSPGD (reference sequence). The CDR3 loop spans 15 amino acids. The CDR3 loop is CTCSAEGTGGYEQYF. The part of the CDR3 DNA that was read is TGCACCTGCAGTGCAGAAGGGACAGGGGGGTAT.

This clone was observed many times. Gene names and germline refer to mouse. The same CDR3 also results from other DNA sequences found in this sample. CDR3 bases read: TGTGCTAGCAGTAGGGGGACAGGGAACACCGGG. Residues: CASSRGTGNTG. The full CDR3 is CASSRGTGNTGQLYF. V gene TRBV17 combines with J gene TRBJ2-2, with 9 bases aligning to TRBD1. The read gets to within 4 residues of the CDR3 end, and the germline J gene fills in the rest. The ends lost 3 bases at V and 2 bases at J; junction bases unmatched: 1. The germline V gene has CDR1 MNHDT and CDR2 YYDKIL. The CDR3 spans 15 residues. Based on the CDR3 plus reference TRBV17 and TRBJ2-2, the full variable domain is DTTVKQNPRYKLARVGKPVNLICSQTMNHDTMYWYQKKPNQAPKLLLFYYDKILNREADTFEKFQSSRPNNSFCSLYIGSAGLEYSAMYLCASSRGTGNTGQLYFGEGSKLTVL.

In regard to this clone: Mouse gene names and germline throughout. Coverage ceases 4 residues before the CDR3 finishes, and the germline J gene fills in the end. V gene TRBV13-1 combines with J gene TRBJ2-1, with TRBD2 identical over 8 bases. This CDR3 comprises 16 residues. V gave up 2 bases and J gave up 3 bases; unmatched junction bases: 7. Germline CDR1 reads NSHNY; CDR2 reads SYGAGN. CDR3 sequence reads: CASSEPRDWSYAEQFF. CDR3 bases read: TGTGCCAGCAGTGAGCCCCGGGACTGGAGCTATGCT.

This clone occurred a few times. Each gene name is a mouse one. The CDR3 is cut off 4 residues early in the read; its end comes from the germline J gene. The chain links TRBV5 to TRBJ1-1; 7 bases are a match to TRBD1. V trimming: 4 bases; J trimming: 1 base; junction bases outside the gene matches: 3. Germline V lookup: CDR1 LGHNA, CDR2 YNLKQL (reference sequence). CDR3 length equals 14 residues. CDR3 amino acids: CASSLRQGNTEVFF. The DNA read from the CDR3 is TGTGCCAGCAGCCTCCGACAGGGAAACACA.

A word on this clone: Genes and germline come from the mouse. The read ends 4 residues shy of where the CDR3 ends; the end is completed using the germline J gene. This chain links TRBV19 with TRBJ2-1; 10 bases are a match to TRBD2. V dropped 6 bases and J dropped 1; count of bases not matched to a gene: 4. The germline CDR1 and CDR2 sequences are FNHDT and SITEND (reference sequence). This CDR3 region has 15 residues. The CDR3 bases that were read are TGTGCCAGCACCCCGGACTGGGGGAACTATGCT. The encoded protein is CASTPDWGNYA. The entire CDR3 is CASTPDWGNYAEQFF.

This clone has a handful of counts. The genes are named according to mouse. The read ends 4 residues early relative to the CDR3; the germline J gene fills the gap. V is TRBV13-1 and J is TRBJ2-4; D is unresolved. The V end lost 2 bases, the J end lost 0 bases, and 4 bases lay between the germline ends. CDR3 length: 13 residues. Germline values: CDR1 NSHNY, CDR2 SYGAGN. The DNA read from the CDR3 is TGTGCCAGCAGTGAACAGAGTCAAAAC. As protein: CASSEQSQN. The full CDR3 is CASSEQSQNTLYF.

This clone has just a few counts. The genes are named according to mouse. The read terminates 4 residues ahead of where the CDR3 ends, so the germline J gene completes it. V is TRBV19 and J is TRBJ1-2; TRBD1 matches at 7 bases. This CDR3 region has 13 residues. Germline V gene data show CDR1 as FNHDT and CDR2 as SITEND (reference sequence). The chain's CDR3 is CASSTRQGGDYTF. CDR3 bases read: TGTGCCAGCAGTACCCGACAGGGAGGC.

This clone was counted between two and nine times. Gene and germline names: mouse. With the read ending 4 residues before the CDR3 end, the germline J gene is used to fill in that end. Other DNA sequences from this sample encode an identical CDR3 as well. The genes are TRBV31 and TRBJ1-2; tentatively, D is TRBD1 (6 bases). The germline gives CDR1 GKSSPN, CDR2 SITVG. V lost 3 bases to trimming and J lost 0 bases, with 11 bases between them. CDR3 size: 14 residues. CDR3 bases read: TGTGCCTGGAGCCGCGGGACAACAAACTCC. It codes for CAWSRGTTNS. The CDR3 reads in full as CAWSRGTTNSDYTF.

As for this clone: Genes here carry mouse names. The missing CDR3 end, 4 residues past where the read stops, is filled in from the germline J gene. The same CDR3 arises from other DNA sequences in this sample as well. V usage is TRBV5 and J usage is TRBJ2-2, with D possibly being TRBD1 (5 bases). The V end lost 0 bases, the J end lost 0 bases, and 8 bases lay between the germline ends. In germline, CDR1 is LGHNA, CDR2 YNLKQL (reference sequence). CDR3 length: 16 residues. CDR3 bases read: TGTGCCAGCAGCCAAGAAACAGGAGCAAACACCGGG. This sequence encodes CASSQETGANTG. The full-length CDR3 reads as CASSQETGANTGQLYF.

This clone was counted only a few times. Germline and genes: mouse. This CDR3 is CTCSGQYSEVFF. The CDR3 DNA, read in part, is TGCACCTGCAGTGGACAGTATTCA. The chain combines TRBV1 with TRBJ1-1; possibly TRBD1 for D (5 bases). The read terminates 4 residues ahead of where the CDR3 ends, so the germline J gene completes it. This CDR3 contains 12 residues. Germline CDR1 and CDR2: NSQYPW and LRSPGD (reference sequence).

This clone was picked up a small number of times. Mouse names are used for the genes. Coverage ceases 4 residues before the CDR3 finishes, and the germline J gene fills in the end. Other nucleotide sequences in the sample specify the same CDR3. The chain combines TRBV19 with TRBJ2-1; 7 bases match TRBD1. CDR3 length equals 14 residues. Germline loops: CDR1 FNHDT, CDR2 SITEND (reference sequence). After removal of 4 bases from V and 5 bases from J, the junction contained 6 bases not matched to a gene. The CDR3 bases that were read are TGTGCCAGCAGTCTAGGAACAGGGGATGCT. This translates into CASSLGTGDA. The entire CDR3 protein reads CASSLGTGDAEQFF.

A remark on this clone: The genes are named according to mouse. The read stops 4 residues short of the end of the CDR3; the missing end is completed from the germline J gene. Other DNA sequences within the sample encode an identical CDR3. The chain combines TRBV13-1 with TRBJ2-1; a weak D match, TRBD1 (6 bases). Trimming removed 7 bases at V and 3 bases at J, with 8 bases between. The CDR3 contains 12 residues. Germline loops: CDR1 NSHNY, CDR2 SYGAGN. Partial CDR3 DNA: TGTGCCAGCCGGGACATCTATGCT. This codes for CASRDIYA. The whole CDR3 is CASRDIYAEQFF.

As concerns this clone: The gene names here belong to mouse. Read data end 4 residues before the CDR3 end; the end is taken from the germline J gene. The same CDR3 can be traced to other DNA sequences in this sample. V usage is TRBV5 and J usage is TRBJ1-1; a weak D match, TRBD1 (6 bases). Between the trimmed V and J ends, which lost 0 bases and 1 base, there was a span of 9 bases. Per the germline V gene, CDR1 is LGHNA and CDR2 is YNLKQL (reference sequence). This CDR3 contains 15 residues. The CDR3 is CASSQEGAGNTEVFF. Partial CDR3 DNA: TGTGCCAGCAGCCAAGAGGGGGCGGGGAACACA.

This clone was picked up a small number of times. Genes here carry mouse names. From the germline J gene comes the end of the CDR3, since the read stops 4 residues before it. The V and J genes are TRBV13-1 and TRBJ1-2; 8 nucleotides match TRBD1. Germline CDR1 NSHNY, CDR2 SYGAGN. This CDR3 has 13 amino acids. CDR3 amino acids: CASSGGQASDYTF. CDR3 bases read: TGTGCCAGCAGTGGGGGACAGGCATCC.

About this clone: The gene names given are mouse names. The CDR3 region is CTCSAEDWGGYAEQFF. CDR3 DNA (partial): TGCACCTGCAGTGCAGAAGACTGGGGGGGCTATGCT. V is TRBV1 and J is TRBJ2-1; TRBD2 agrees at 11 bases. Read data end 4 residues before the CDR3 end; the end is taken from the germline J gene. The J segment lost 3 bases and the V segment lost 0 bases, leaving 1 base of the junction unmatched. Looked up from germline, CDR1 is NSQYPW and CDR2 is LRSPGD (reference sequence). CDR3 length: 16 residues.

This clone was counted between two and nine times. All gene names here are mouse names. The sequenced fragment ends 4 residues before the CDR3 boundary, so the rest is inferred from the germline J gene. V and J are TRBV1 and TRBJ2-1, with D perhaps TRBD1 (5 bases). Germline V gene data show CDR1 as NSQYPW and CDR2 as LRSPGD (reference sequence). The CDR3 runs 13 residues. The covered CDR3 bases are TGCACCTGCAGTGGACAGCCGAGCTCT. Amino acid sequence: CTCSGQPSS. The whole CDR3 protein reads CTCSGQPSSEQFF. Variable domain in full (rest from reference TRBV1 and TRBJ2-1): VTLLEQNPRWRLVPRGQAVNLRCILKNSQYPWMSWYQQDLQKQLQWLFTLRSPGDKEVKSLPGADYLATRVTDTELRLQVANMSQGRTLYCTCSGQPSSEQFFGPGTRLTVL.

A remark on this clone: Genes and germline are mouse. The read halts 4 residues ahead of the CDR3 end, with the missing end drawn from the germline J gene. Other DNA sequences in this sample translate to the same CDR3. V and J are TRBV13-1 and TRBJ2-5; 7 positions match TRBD1. Germline assignment: CDR1 NSHNY and CDR2 SYGAGN. The CDR3 is 14 amino acids. J was trimmed by 3 bases and V by 3 bases; bases with no gene match: 4. CDR3 loop: CASSGPGQQDTQYF. The DNA read from the CDR3 is TGTGCCAGCAGTGGTCCGGGACAGCAAGAC.

This clone was seen many times. Mouse germline and gene names are used. The sequenced fragment ends 4 residues before the CDR3 boundary, so the rest is inferred from the germline J gene. This chain joins TRBV1 and TRBJ2-5; no definite D call. Germline CDR1 is NSQYPW and CDR2 is LRSPGD (reference sequence). The CDR3 loop spans 13 amino acids. CDR3 bases read: TGCACCTGCAGTGCAGATACGAGGGAC. Amino acid sequence: CTCSADTRD. In full, the CDR3 is CTCSADTRDTQYF.

This clone was found a few times. One end of the junction is discordant with germline, which a read error may explain. Gene names are mouse gene names. The DNA ends 4 residues before the CDR3 does, and the rest of the CDR3 is filled in from the germline J gene. The V and J genes are TRBV5 and TRBJ2-5; tentatively, D is TRBD1 (5 bases). This CDR3 region has 14 residues. In germline, CDR1 is LGHNA, CDR2 YNLKQL (reference sequence). CDR3 residues: CAGSQDRGQDTQYF. Incomplete CDR3 DNA: TGTGCCGGCAGCCAAGATAGGGGACAAGAC.

In this sample, this clone turned up a few times. Gene names and germline refer to mouse. The read comes to an end 3 residues before the CDR3 does, leaving the germline J gene to fill in the end. The chain employs TRBV1 and TRBJ1-6, with TRBD1 identical over 9 bases. TRBJ1-6 is reported as an ORF; its role is uncertain. Germline V gene sequence: CDR1 NSQYPW, CDR2 LRSPGD (reference sequence). CDR3 length: 18 amino acids. Germline trimming cut 0 bases from V and 0 bases from J; bases unmatched to any gene: 3. CDR3 DNA (partial): TGCACCTGCAGTGCAGACGGGACAGGGTATTCCTATAATTCGCCC. Translating gives CTCSADGTGYSYNSP. The complete CDR3 sequence is CTCSADGTGYSYNSPLYF.

This clone was seen a handful of times. The gene symbols are mouse symbols. The CDR3 extends 4 residues past the end of the read, so its final part is completed from the germline J gene. Other DNA sequences in the same sample also yield this CDR3. V and J are TRBV14 and TRBJ2-7; perhaps TRBD1 as D (6 bases). The CDR3 covers 15 residues. Germline lookup yields CDR1 SGHDT and CDR2 FRDEAV. V lost 1 base, J lost 0 bases, and 11 bases lay in between. CDR3 amino acids: CASSFLRDNSYEQYF. The DNA read from the CDR3 is TGTGCCAGCAGTTTCCTTCGGGACAACTCCTAT. The whole variable domain, remainder taken from reference TRBV14 and TRBJ2-7, is EAGVTQSPRYAVLQEGQAVSFWCDPISGHDTLYWYQQPRDQGPQLLVYFRDEAVIDNSQLPSDRFSAVRPKGTNSTLKIQSAKQGDTATYLCASSFLRDNSYEQYFGPGTRLTVL.

Details on this clone: Each gene name is a mouse one. The read terminates 4 residues ahead of where the CDR3 ends, so the germline J gene completes it. The gene calls are TRBV19 and TRBJ2-5, with a possible D match to TRBD1 (6 bases). Germline CDR1 and CDR2: FNHDT and SITEND (reference sequence). The CDR3 runs to 13 residues. CDR3 in amino acids: CASSPQGFDTQYF. CDR3 DNA, as far as it was read: TGTGCCAGCAGTCCTCAGGGGTTCGAC.

Worth noting for this clone: Genes here carry mouse names. The read ends 3 residues early relative to the CDR3; the germline J gene fills the gap. The chain joins TRBV5 to TRBJ1-6; D unresolved. TRBJ1-6 qualifies as an ORF whose function is uncertain. Germline V gives CDR1 LGHNA, CDR2 YNLKQL (reference sequence). Trimming cost V 0 bases and J 5 bases, with 11 bases left between them. The CDR3 consists of 16 residues. Here the CDR3 reads CASSQEGLMHNSPLYF. CDR3 bases read: TGTGCCAGCAGCCAAGAGGGGTTGATGCATAATTCGCCC.

On this clone itself: Genes and germline are mouse. With the read ending 4 residues before the CDR3 end, the germline J gene is used to fill in that end. The V call is TRBV13-2, the J call TRBJ2-7; D is possibly TRBD1 (6 bases). The CDR3 is 12 amino acids. Between the trimmed V and J ends, which lost 5 bases and 3 bases, there was a span of 9 bases. CDR1 and CDR2 from the germline V gene are NNHNN and SYGAGS (reference sequence). The CDR3 sequence: CASGQGHYEQYF. The CDR3 bases that were read are TGTGCCAGCGGCCAGGGGCACTAT.

Only a few counts were recorded for this clone. Each gene name is a mouse one. Sequencing ends 4 residues short of the CDR3 end; the germline J gene provides the rest. The V gene is TRBV4, the J gene TRBJ2-3; 7 positions agree with TRBD1. Germline V gene data show CDR1 as LGHDT and CDR2 as YNNKQL (reference sequence). The CDR3 totals 13 residues. Trimming cost V 4 bases and J 4 bases; bases outside gene matches: 2. CDR3 loop: CASSSQGTETLYF. CDR3 DNA (partial): TGTGCCAGCAGCTCACAGGGGACAGAA. The full variable domain, rest sourced from reference TRBV4 and TRBJ2-3, is ETAVFQTPNYHVTQVGNEVSFNCKQTLGHDTMYWYKQDSKKLLKIMFSYNNKQLIVNETVPRRFSPQSSDKAHLNLRIKSVEPEDSAVYLCASSSQGTETLYFGSGTRLTVL.

In regard to this clone: Genes and germline are mouse. The sequence runs out 4 residues before the end of the CDR3; the remainder is reconstructed from the germline J gene. The sample has other DNA sequences that encode this CDR3 too. This chain links TRBV13-1 with TRBJ2-1; 8 bases are a match to TRBD1. CDR3 length: 14 amino acids. Germline V lookup: CDR1 NSHNY, CDR2 SYGAGN. V trimming: 5 bases; J trimming: 3 bases; junction bases outside the gene matches: 4. CDR3 DNA, as far as it was read: TGTGCCAGCAGCGATACAGGGGGCTATGCT. Translation gives CASSDTGGYA. The full CDR3 protein is CASSDTGGYAEQFF.

With regard to this clone: The germline and genes are mouse ones. The DNA ends 4 residues before the CDR3 does, and the rest of the CDR3 is filled in from the germline J gene. The rearrangement links TRBV13-1 to TRBJ2-3, with a tentative D call TRBD2 (5 bases). This CDR3 region has 14 residues. V was trimmed by 0 bases and J by 3 bases, leaving 8 bases between them. Germline CDR1 NSHNY, CDR2 SYGAGN. The CDR3 sequence: CASSDVGRAETLYF. The part of the CDR3 DNA that was read is TGTGCCAGCAGTGATGTGGGGAGAGCAGAA.

Points on this clone: This may stem from a read error, because a much larger clone lies one nucleotide away. Gene names refer to mouse genes. The read gets to within 4 residues of the CDR3 end, and the germline J gene fills in the rest. The rearrangement uses TRBV31 and TRBJ2-3, with D maybe TRBD1 (6 bases). The germline gives CDR1 GKSSPN, CDR2 SITVG. The CDR3 covers 13 residues. V was shortened by 6 bases and J by 0 bases, with 10 bases between the two germline ends. The sequenced CDR3 bases are TGTGCCTGCGGGACAACTAGTGCAGAA. Translated, it gives CACGTTSAE. The whole CDR3 sequence reads CACGTTSAETLYF.